This T cell receptor beta chain was sequenced for a study of OX40 agonist ivuxolimab in advanced cancers. Looked up from germline, CDR1 is MDHEN and CDR2 is SYDVKM. The CDR3 contains 13 residues. V was cut by 6 bases and J by 0 bases, with 9 bases left in between. The table came from immunoSEQ multiplex PCR; TCRdb's copy has only in-frame clones and leaves some out. This sample has around 53,000 clones, with about 88% found just once. The receptor was isolated from an adult with an advanced solid tumor such as melanoma, head and neck, liver or kidney cancer. The material was CD4+ or CD8+ T cells sorted from blood, obtained in a trial of the OX40 agonist ivuxolimab. The chain combines TRBV28 with TRBJ2-7; maybe TRBD1 (5 bases). As DNA, the CDR3 is TGTGCCAGCAGGGACAAGAGCTCCTACGAGCAGTACTTC. Its protein product is CASRDKSSYEQYF.